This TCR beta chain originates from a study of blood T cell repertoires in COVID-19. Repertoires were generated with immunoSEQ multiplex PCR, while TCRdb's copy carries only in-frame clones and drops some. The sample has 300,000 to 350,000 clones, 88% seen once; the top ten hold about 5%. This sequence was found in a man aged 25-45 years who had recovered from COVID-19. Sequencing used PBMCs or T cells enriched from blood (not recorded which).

DNA for the CDR3: TGTGCCATCAGCCTAGCGGGGGCCACAGATACGCAGTATTTT. It yields the protein CAISLAGATDTQYF. This chain joins TRBV10-3 and TRBJ2-3; TRBD2 aligns across 10 bases. With V trimmed by 6 bases and J by 2 bases, 2 bases remained unmatched. The CDR3 has 14 amino acids. Germline V gene sequence: CDR1 ENHRY, CDR2 SYGVKD.